This T cell receptor (beta chain) appears in the sequencing data of a study of blood T cells in healthy people across ages. Study as a whole: Capturing about one barcoded beta molecule per two T cells was achieved by template switching.

Points from the study as a whole: Naive and antigen-experienced cells could not be conclusively compared, given unsorted PBMCs. A strong correlation between TCR beta diversity and naive T cell percentage was seen. Older individuals had lower TCR beta diversity per million T cells (the decline was roughly linear).

About this clonotype: No antigen is known for it. This probably arose from a read error, given a far larger clone one base away.

The authors ran a second PCR of roughly 6 to 12 cycles using a sample-barcoded 5' primer and a J-beta primer mix. TCRdb independently ran MiXCR on the 5' RACE reads; one entry per CDR3 protein. Of around 1,500,000 distinct CDR3 sequences in the sample, 28% are singletons; the top ten hold roughly 8%. The sequenced material came from blood. The sequence was collected from a woman in her 30s in good health.

The CDR3: CRARVYNEQFF. The CDR3 DNA is TGCAGGGCTAGAGTATACAATGAGCAGTTCTTC. The chain employs TRBV20-1 and TRBJ2-1; D unresolved. The CDR3 is 11 residues long. The V gene's germline CDR1 is DFQATT and CDR2 SNEGSKA (reference sequence).